The 4 T cell receptor beta chains given below trace back to one sample, sequenced in a study of OX40 agonist ivuxolimab in advanced cancers. Measured with immunoSEQ multiplex PCR; TCRdb has only the in-frame clones, and not every one. The table has more than 65,000 clones, roughly nine tenths seen once. Here the sequenced sample was CD4+ or CD8+ T cells sorted from blood, taken in a trial of the OX40 agonist ivuxolimab. The receptors were gathered from an adult with an advanced solid tumor such as melanoma, head and neck, liver or kidney cancer.

The genes are TRBV28 and TRBJ1-4; D may be TRBD1 (5 bases). Trimming pared 3 bases from V and 8 bases from J, leaving 13 bases between. Germline CDR1 and CDR2: MDHEN and SYDVKM. This CDR3 comprises 14 residues. The CDR3: CASSFSPGLEKLFF. CDR3 coding DNA: TGTGCCAGCAGTTTTTCTCCAGGGTTAGAAAAACTGTTTTTT.

This chain joins TRBV11-3 and TRBJ2-1; D possibly matches TRBD1 or TRBD2 (5 bases each). Germline V gene lookup returns CDR1 SGHNT and CDR2 YENEEA. Between the trimmed V and J ends, which lost 1 base and 4 bases, there was a span of 11 bases. The CDR3 extends over 15 amino acids. CDR3 in amino acids: CASSLGGWDYNEQFF. For the CDR3, the DNA is TGTGCCAGCAGCTTAGGGGGGTGGGATTACAATGAGCAGTTCTTC.

This chain links TRBV29-1 with TRBJ2-7; D assignment may be TRBD1 or TRBD2 (7 bases each). CDR3 length: 13 residues. The V end was cut by 7 bases, the J end by 5 bases, with 18 bases between. Per the germline V gene, CDR1 is SQVTM and CDR2 is ANQGSEA. CDR3 coding DNA: TGCAGCGCTGGGGGGGGGACAGCCCACGAGCAGTACTTC. As protein: CSAGGGTAHEQYF.

V and J are TRBV5-1 and TRBJ2-7, with D possibly TRBD1 on 5 matching bases. This CDR3 contains 14 residues. Germline loops: CDR1 SGHRS, CDR2 YFSETQ. V was shortened by 0 bases and J by 6 bases, with 13 bases between the two germline ends. In DNA form, the CDR3 reads TGCGCCAGCAGCTTGGTGGACAATCACGGCGAGCAGTACTTC. Residues: CASSLVDNHGEQYF.